This is a list of T cell receptor beta chains from one sample in a study of T-cell reconstitution after alpha-beta-depleted transplantation in children. TCRdb passed the PCR reads through MiXCR, listing each CDR3 protein once. Here the sample spans approximately 490,000 distinct CDR3 sequences, more than 9% being singletons. Material: PBMCs, obtained before TCRalphabeta/CD19-depleted stem cell transplant. These receptors were obtained from a child aged 2 to 9 with inherited bone marrow failure, due to receive a stem cell transplant. CDR3s include the opening cysteine and the closing phenylalanine or tryptophan. Fields, in order: V gene, clone size, D gene, J gene, CDR3 DNA, CDR3 protein. The D gene is left open where the match is weak. Expanded clones get a size class; other rows say once, few or many, or leave the size out.

V gene: TRBV7-2
clone size: NA
D gene: NA
J gene: TRBJ2-5
CDR3 DNA: TGTGCCAGCAGCTTAACACGGGAAGGGGAGACCCAGTACTTC
CDR3 protein: CASSLTREGETQYF

V gene: TRBV27
clone size: many
D gene: TRBD1
J gene: TRBJ2-7
CDR3 DNA: TGTGCCAGCACTGTGGGACAGGGGCTCATCTACGAGCAGTACTTC
CDR3 protein: CASTVGQGLIYEQYF

V gene: TRBV6-2/TRBV6-3
clone size: many
D gene: NA
J gene: TRBJ2-1
CDR3 DNA: TGTGCCAGCAGTTATTGGGGGAGACCCTACAATGAGCAGTTCTTC
CDR3 protein: CASSYWGRPYNEQFF

V gene: TRBV20-1
clone size: many
D gene: TRBD2
J gene: TRBJ2-3
CDR3 DNA: TGCAGTCCCGCGGGTATCATAGCGGGAACGAGCACAGATACGCAGTATTTT
CDR3 protein: CSPAGIIAGTSTDTQYF

V gene: TRBV5-6
clone size: many
D gene: NA
J gene: TRBJ1-3
CDR3 DNA: TGTGCCAGCAGCGTATACCGTCTCTCTGGAAACACCATATATTTT
CDR3 protein: CASSVYRLSGNTIYF

V gene: TRBV20-1
clone size: many
D gene: NA
J gene: TRBJ1-2
CDR3 DNA: TGCAGTGCTACCAATCCGGTGAGGCCCTATGGCTACACCTTC
CDR3 protein: CSATNPVRPYGYTF

V gene: TRBV4-3
clone size: few
D gene: TRBD1
J gene: TRBJ1-6
CDR3 DNA: TGCGCCAGCAGCCAACAACCCCCCTACAGGGGAATCGCGTTTATCTATAATTCACCCCTCCACTTT
CDR3 protein: CASSQQPPYRGIAFIYNSPLHF

V gene: TRBV25-1
clone size: NA
D gene: NA
J gene: TRBJ1-1
CDR3 DNA: TGTGCCAGCATCCCTCCGGGGGCGTATTCTGAAGCTTTCTTT
CDR3 protein: CASIPPGAYSEAFF

V gene: TRBV4-3
clone size: many
D gene: NA
J gene: TRBJ2-1
CDR3 DNA: TGCGCCAGCAGCCCAGAAAGCCGGTCCCAGTTCTTC
CDR3 protein: CASSPESRSQFF

V gene: TRBV20-1
clone size: NA
D gene: NA
J gene: TRBJ1-1
CDR3 DNA: TGCAGTGCCCCCGGGACCGACCTTGTTGGAGCTTTCTTT
CDR3 protein: CSAPGTDLVGAFF

V gene: TRBV6-2/TRBV6-3
clone size: many
D gene: TRBD1
J gene: TRBJ1-4
CDR3 DNA: TGTGCCAGCAGTCCGGGACAGCGAAGGTATACTAATGAAAAACTGTTTTTT
CDR3 protein: CASSPGQRRYTNEKLFF

V gene: TRBV12-3/TRBV12-4
clone size: few
D gene: NA
J gene: TRBJ1-2
CDR3 DNA: TGTGCCAGCAGTATCTCGAGGGAGTTCGGTGGCTACACCTTC
CDR3 protein: CASSISREFGGYTF

V gene: TRBV4-3
clone size: many
D gene: TRBD1
J gene: TRBJ2-5
CDR3 DNA: TGCGCCAGCAGCCCCGGACTTGGACAGGGGGTTCGGGAGACCCAGTACTTC
CDR3 protein: CASSPGLGQGVRETQYF

V gene: TRBV4-1
clone size: NA
D gene: TRBD2
J gene: TRBJ2-1
CDR3 DNA: TGCGCCAGCAGCCAAGGACTAGCGGGAGGAACCTCCTATTGGAATGAGCAGTTCTTC
CDR3 protein: CASSQGLAGGTSYWNEQFF

V gene: TRBV7-9
clone size: few
D gene: TRBD1
J gene: TRBJ1-5
CDR3 DNA: TGTGCCAGCAGCACCGGACAGGGTGTTCAGCCCCAGCATTTT
CDR3 protein: CASSTGQGVQPQHF

V gene: TRBV5-1
clone size: many
D gene: NA
J gene: TRBJ1-2
CDR3 DNA: TGCGCCAGCAGCTTGGCTCCCAGGGGCTATGGCTACACCTTC
CDR3 protein: CASSLAPRGYGYTF

V gene: TRBV19
clone size: many
D gene: NA
J gene: TRBJ2-6
CDR3 DNA: TGTGCCAGCAGCCCCTCTGGGGCCAACGTCCTGACTTTC
CDR3 protein: CASSPSGANVLTF

V gene: TRBV29-1
clone size: many
D gene: TRBD1
J gene: TRBJ1-2
CDR3 DNA: TGCAGCGTTGATATCTTTGCGCGGAGACAGGGGTACACCTTC
CDR3 protein: CSVDIFARRQGYTF

V gene: TRBV6-7
clone size: many
D gene: TRBD1
J gene: TRBJ2-5
CDR3 DNA: TGTGCCAGCACCTTCCAGGGACAGGGCCAAGAGACCCAGTACTTC
CDR3 protein: CASTFQGQGQETQYF

V gene: TRBV5-1
clone size: few
D gene: NA
J gene: TRBJ2-1
CDR3 DNA: TGCGCCAGCAGCGAAGACGGGGGCGGCGATGAGCAGTTCTTC
CDR3 protein: CASSEDGGGDEQFF

V gene: TRBV7-2
clone size: many
D gene: TRBD2
J gene: TRBJ2-1
CDR3 DNA: TGTGCCAGCAGGGTTGGGACTAGCGGGAGACAGACGGGGTACAATGAGCAGTTCTTC
CDR3 protein: CASRVGTSGRQTGYNEQFF

V gene: TRBV7-2
clone size: many
D gene: NA
J gene: TRBJ1-3
CDR3 DNA: TGTGCCAGCAGCTCCCTTGGGGCATTTGGAAACACCATATATTTT
CDR3 protein: CASSSLGAFGNTIYF

V gene: TRBV20-1
clone size: many
D gene: NA
J gene: TRBJ2-2
CDR3 DNA: TGCAGTGCTACACGGGAGATGGGTACCGGGGAGCTGTTTTTT
CDR3 protein: CSATREMGTGELFF

V gene: TRBV15
clone size: NA
D gene: NA
J gene: TRBJ1-5
CDR3 DNA: TGTGCCACCAGCAGGCCAGGGTCCGCTCAGCCCCAGCATTTT
CDR3 protein: CATSRPGSAQPQHF

V gene: TRBV4-3
clone size: many
D gene: TRBD2
J gene: TRBJ2-7
CDR3 DNA: TGCGCCAGCAGCCAAGGGACTAGCGGGAGATCCTACGAGCAGTACTTC
CDR3 protein: CASSQGTSGRSYEQYF

V gene: TRBV20-1
clone size: NA
D gene: TRBD1
J gene: TRBJ1-1
CDR3 DNA: TGCAGTGCAGGACAGGGATCACATGCTGAAGCTTTCTTT
CDR3 protein: CSAGQGSHAEAFF

V gene: TRBV5-6
clone size: few
D gene: NA
J gene: TRBJ2-1
CDR3 DNA: TGTGCCAGCAGCTATGGACTACCCTCCTACAATGAGCAGTTCTTC
CDR3 protein: CASSYGLPSYNEQFF

V gene: TRBV11-2
clone size: NA
D gene: NA
J gene: TRBJ2-3
CDR3 DNA: TGTGCCAGCAGCCCAACGGGTTGGTCGGGAGATGATACGCAGTATTTT
CDR3 protein: CASSPTGWSGDDTQYF

V gene: TRBV4-3
clone size: NA
D gene: NA
J gene: TRBJ1-4
CDR3 DNA: TGCGCCAGCAGCCAAGATCTCGGACGGTCGGAAAAACTGTTTTTT
CDR3 protein: CASSQDLGRSEKLFF

V gene: TRBV20-1
clone size: many
D gene: TRBD2
J gene: TRBJ2-3
CDR3 DNA: TGCAGTGCTACGGGAGGGGAAGGTTTAGATACGCAGTATTTT
CDR3 protein: CSATGGEGLDTQYF

V gene: TRBV5-1
clone size: many
D gene: NA
J gene: TRBJ2-2
CDR3 DNA: TGCGCCAGCGGGAGCACCGGGGAGCTGTTTTTT
CDR3 protein: CASGSTGELFF

V gene: TRBV19
clone size: NA
D gene: NA
J gene: TRBJ2-1
CDR3 DNA: TGTGCCAGTACAGCGAGCTCCTACAATGAGCAGTTCTTC
CDR3 protein: CASTASSYNEQFF

V gene: TRBV30
clone size: NA
D gene: NA
J gene: TRBJ2-7
CDR3 DNA: TGTGCCTGGAGTGATTTGTACAAAACCTACGAGCAGTACTTC
CDR3 protein: CAWSDLYKTYEQYF

V gene: TRBV5-4
clone size: few
D gene: NA
J gene: TRBJ2-6
CDR3 DNA: TGTGCCAGCAGTCCTGACCTAAACTCTGGGGCCAACGTCCTGACTTTC
CDR3 protein: CASSPDLNSGANVLTF

V gene: TRBV7-2
clone size: few
D gene: NA
J gene: TRBJ2-7
CDR3 DNA: TGTGCCAGCAGCTCCGTCCTCGAGCAGTACTTC
CDR3 protein: CASSSVLEQYF

V gene: TRBV7-9
clone size: many
D gene: TRBD2
J gene: TRBJ2-1
CDR3 DNA: TGTGCCAGCGGGGGTAGCGGGAGAGCTGAGCAGTTCTTC
CDR3 protein: CASGGSGRAEQFF

V gene: TRBV6-5
clone size: few
D gene: NA
J gene: TRBJ2-2
CDR3 DNA: TGTGCCAGCAGTTGGAATTTCTGGTCGAACACCGGGGAGCTGTTTTTT
CDR3 protein: CASSWNFWSNTGELFF

V gene: TRBV12-3/TRBV12-4
clone size: many
D gene: NA
J gene: TRBJ2-1
CDR3 DNA: TGTGCCAGCACCGTCGGTCTGGTAAATGAGCAGTTCTTC
CDR3 protein: CASTVGLVNEQFF

V gene: TRBV5-1
clone size: many
D gene: NA
J gene: TRBJ2-7
CDR3 DNA: TGCGCCAGCAGCCACGTAAGCGGGTACGAGCAGTACTTC
CDR3 protein: CASSHVSGYEQYF